This entry describes one TCR beta chain. What it binds is not known. The time point denotes: newly diagnosed GD, antithyroid drugs for less than 3 months. PBMC RNA was the source of the TCR library. For TCR beta, libraries came from iRepertoire HTBI primers and Arm-PCR of CDR3 regions. TCRdb re-called the multiplex PCR reads with MiXCR, one entry per CDR3 protein. The sample includes about 530,000 distinct CDR3 sequences, roughly 15% seen only once; the top ten take approximately 25%. Trimming pared 1 base from V and 7 bases from J, leaving 10 bases between. CDR1 is MGHRA and CDR2 is YSYEKL in the germline V gene. The CDR3 runs to 13 residues. This entry belongs to a study of regulatory T cells in long-lasting Graves disease. Regarding the study as a whole: Persistent cases of Graves' showed reduced TCR diversity relative to newly diagnosed patients.

A further study also used this sample, focusing on T cells in Graves' hyperthyroidism and ophthalmopathy.

V is TRBV4-1 and J is TRBJ1-2; a possible D gene is TRBD1 (5 bases). The TCR originated in a woman aged 40 to 65 with Graves disease. The sequenced sample was peripheral blood mononuclear cells (PBMCs), obtained at new diagnosis, from a patient treated with antithyroid drugs. CDR3 sequence: CASSQGQSSGYTF. The CDR3 DNA sequence: TGCGCCAGCAGCCAAGGACAGTCTTCTGGCTACACCTTC.